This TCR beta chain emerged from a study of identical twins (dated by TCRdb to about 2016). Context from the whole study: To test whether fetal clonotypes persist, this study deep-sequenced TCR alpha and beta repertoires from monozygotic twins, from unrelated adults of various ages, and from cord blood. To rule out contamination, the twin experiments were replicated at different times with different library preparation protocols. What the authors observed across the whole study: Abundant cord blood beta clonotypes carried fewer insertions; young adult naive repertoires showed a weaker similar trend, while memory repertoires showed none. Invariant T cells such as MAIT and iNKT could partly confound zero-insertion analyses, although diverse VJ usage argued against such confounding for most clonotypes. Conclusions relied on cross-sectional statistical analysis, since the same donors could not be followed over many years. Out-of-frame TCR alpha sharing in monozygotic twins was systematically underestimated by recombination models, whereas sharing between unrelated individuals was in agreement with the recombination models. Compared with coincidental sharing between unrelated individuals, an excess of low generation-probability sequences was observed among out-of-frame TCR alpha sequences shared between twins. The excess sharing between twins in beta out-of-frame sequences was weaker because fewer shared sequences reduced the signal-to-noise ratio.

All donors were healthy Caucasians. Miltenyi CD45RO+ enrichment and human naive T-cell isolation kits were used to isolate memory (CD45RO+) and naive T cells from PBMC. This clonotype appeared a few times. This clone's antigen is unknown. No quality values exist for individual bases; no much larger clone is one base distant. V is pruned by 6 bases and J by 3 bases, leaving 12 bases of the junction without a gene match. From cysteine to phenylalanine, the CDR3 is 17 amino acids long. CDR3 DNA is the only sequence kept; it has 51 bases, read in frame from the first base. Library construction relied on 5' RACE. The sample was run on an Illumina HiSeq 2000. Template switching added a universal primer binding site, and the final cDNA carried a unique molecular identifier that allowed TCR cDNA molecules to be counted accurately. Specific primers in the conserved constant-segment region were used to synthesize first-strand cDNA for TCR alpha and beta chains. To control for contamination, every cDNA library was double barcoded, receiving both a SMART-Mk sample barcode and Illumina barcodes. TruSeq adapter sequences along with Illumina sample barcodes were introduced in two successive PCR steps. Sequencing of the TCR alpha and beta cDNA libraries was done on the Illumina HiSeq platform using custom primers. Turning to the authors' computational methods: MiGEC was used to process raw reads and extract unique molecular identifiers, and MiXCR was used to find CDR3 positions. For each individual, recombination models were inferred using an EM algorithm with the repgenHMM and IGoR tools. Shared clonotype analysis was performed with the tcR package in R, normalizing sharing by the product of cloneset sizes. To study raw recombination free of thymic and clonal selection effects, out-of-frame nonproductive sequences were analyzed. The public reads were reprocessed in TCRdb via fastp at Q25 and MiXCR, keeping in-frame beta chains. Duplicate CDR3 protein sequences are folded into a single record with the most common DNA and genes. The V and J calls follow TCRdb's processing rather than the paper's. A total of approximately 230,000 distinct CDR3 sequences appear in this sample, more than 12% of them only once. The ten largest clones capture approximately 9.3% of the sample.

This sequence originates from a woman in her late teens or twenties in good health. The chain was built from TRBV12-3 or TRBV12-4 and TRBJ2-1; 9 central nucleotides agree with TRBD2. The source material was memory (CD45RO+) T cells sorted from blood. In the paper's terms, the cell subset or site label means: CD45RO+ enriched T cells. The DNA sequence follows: TGTGCCAGCAGGACTTCAGCGGGAGGAGGACGCTACAATGAGCAGTTCTTC. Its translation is CASRTSAGGGRYNEQFF.